The TCR beta chain described here comes from a study of identical twins. Study-level results: Twins showed weaker excess sharing in their beta out-of-frame sequences. Low generation-probability sequences were in excess among twin-shared out-of-frame alpha sequences.

TCRdb used MiXCR to reprocess the 5' RACE reads, holding one entry per CDR3 protein. The sample comprises around 500,000 distinct CDR3 sequences, 14% of which are singletons, and about 0.54% rests with the top ten. Looked up from germline, CDR1 is SQVTM and CDR2 is ANQGSEA. The CDR3 sequence is 11 residues long. Between the trimmed V and J ends, which lost 3 bases and 4 bases, there was a span of 6 bases. This clonotype was counted a few times. Its antigen is unidentified. A further study also used this sample, focusing on yellow fever vaccine responses in identical twins.

The TCR was taken from a woman younger than 35 in good health. The chain carries TRBV29-1 and TRBJ2-5; D remains ambiguous. The sample taken for sequencing was CD4+ T cells sorted from blood. In DNA, the CDR3 is TGCAGCGTTGACCCCGGAGAGACCCAGTACTTC. Encoded protein: CSVDPGETQYF. The full variable domain, in which reference TRBV29-1 and TRBJ2-5 provide the parts outside the CDR3, is SAVISQKPSRDICQRGTSLTIQCQVDSQVTMMFWYRQQPGQSLTLIATANQGSEATYESGFVIDKFPISRPNLTFSTLTVSNMSPEDSSIYLCSVDPGETQYFGPGTRLLVL.